The TCR beta chain under discussion was sequenced for a study of T cell responses to AZD1222 COVID-19 vaccine. Points from the study as a whole: Donors skewed white British and female; clonal diversity was possibly underestimated. Unmutated variant regions reportedly attract nearly half of all spike-specific TCRs. Two doses of AZD1222 preceded a rise in Spike-specific TCR breadth and depth. Dominant at 160-218 and 743-854, vaccine-associated CD4 TCRs also spanned spike.

A note on this clone: Its antigen remains unidentified.

Germline CDR1 reads SGHTA; CDR2 reads FQGTGA. The CDR3 length is 13 residues. Trimming left V 3 bases short and J 2 bases short, with 7 bases between. Profiling relied on immunoSEQ multiplex PCR, and the TCRdb table lists in-frame clones only, not all of them. The sample consists of 150,000 to 200,000 clones, about nine tenths of them appearing once. The TCR sequence derives from an adult in good health. Here the sequenced sample was peripheral blood, taken on day 0 of AZD1222 vaccination. The chain carries TRBV7-3 and TRBJ1-1; the D is unclear. The chain's CDR3 is CASSLRRNTEAFF. CDR3 sequence (DNA): TGTGCCAGCAGCTTGCGGAGAAACACTGAAGCTTTCTTT.